Below, 31 T cell receptor beta chains from the same sample are listed, as sequenced in a study of blood T cell repertoires in COVID-19 (dated by TCRdb to about 2020). Libraries were prepared through the immunoSEQ multiplex PCR assay. The table was pulled from immuneACCESS by TCRdb, which kept in-frame rearrangements only. Such tables lose some clones; where checked, under half of the loss comes from unresolved V genes, and the rest has no known cause. Across this sample there are about 230,000 clones, with 83% seen only once. The ten largest clonotypes hold about 2.5% of the sample. The sample consisted of peripheral blood. The receptors were sampled from a woman aged 70 to 79 with active or convalescent COVID-19.

The sample holds a few counts of this clone. V gene TRBV2 combines with J gene TRBJ1-6; no clear D gene. Trimming removed 8 bases from V and 9 bases from J, with 11 bases in between. Germline values: CDR1 SNHLY, CDR2 FYNNEI. The CDR3 runs to 12 residues. The CDR3: CASRTVASPLHF. The DNA of the CDR3 is TGTGCCAGCCGGACTGTGGCTTCACCCCTCCACTTT.

Only one count was recorded for this clone. The rearrangement uses TRBV5-6 and TRBJ1-3, with D possibly being TRBD1 (5 bases). Germline V gene sequence: CDR1 SGHDT, CDR2 YYEEEE. The CDR3 length is 13 residues. Trimming cost V 5 bases and J 8 bases, with 14 bases left between them. This CDR3 reads CASSLPLRDTIYF. The CDR3 DNA reads TGTGCCAGCAGTCTACCTCTCAGGGACACCATATATTTT.

The chain carries TRBV3-1 (or the pseudogene TRBV3-2) and TRBJ2-4, with unresolved D. Looked up from germline, CDR1 is LGHDT and CDR2 is YNNKEL (reference sequence). The V end lost 0 bases, the J end lost 4 bases, and 7 bases lay between the germline ends. The CDR3 length is 14 residues. The CDR3 nucleotides read TGTGCCAGCAGCCAAGATAATGAGAAAAACATTCAGTACTTC. It yields the protein CASSQDNEKNIQYF.

The V gene is TRBV4-3, the J gene TRBJ2-3; TRBD2 is a possible D gene (6 bases). CDR3 length equals 14 residues. The germline V gene encodes CDR1 LGHNA and CDR2 YSLEER. V dropped 1 base and J dropped 7 bases, with 12 bases sitting between them. As DNA, the CDR3 is TGCGCCAGCAGCCAAGCCCTGGAGGGGCATACGCAGTATTTT. Translating it yields CASSQALEGHTQYF.

This clone was counted once. CDR3 nucleotides: TGTGCCAGCAGCTTTGGGCGCTCTGAAGCTTTCTTT. Translation gives CASSFGRSEAFF. The V and J genes are TRBV5-6 and TRBJ1-1; D gene ambiguous. Germline V gene lookup returns CDR1 SGHDT and CDR2 YYEEEE. The CDR3 contains 12 residues. Trimming left V 2 bases short and J 6 bases short, with 8 bases between.

A word on this clone: Additional DNA sequences in this sample encode the identical CDR3. The chain carries TRBV28 and TRBJ1-3, with TRBD1 matching over 9 bases. The CDR3 length is 13 residues. J was trimmed by 10 bases and V by 7 bases; bases with no gene match: 8. Germline CDR1 MDHEN, CDR2 SYDVKM. The CDR3 is CASTPGTGRTIYF. In nucleotides, the CDR3 is TGTGCCAGCACCCCTGGGACAGGGCGAACCATATATTTT.

V is TRBV6-6 and J is TRBJ2-1; D is unclear. The CDR3 spans 12 residues. From germline, CDR1 is MNHNY and CDR2 SVGAGI (reference sequence). V shed 2 bases and J shed 10 bases, with 9 bases lying between them. The CDR3 DNA follows: TGTGCCAGCAGTTACAGCCGAGAGGAGCAGTTCTTC. Translation: CASSYSREEQFF.

J is TRBJ2-4 and V is TRBV21-1; TRBD1, as called in the table, went unchecked against the DNA. TRBV21-1 is a pseudogene segment. The CDR3 covers 18 residues. Written as DNA, the CDR3 is TGTGCCAGCAGCGCCGGGACAGGGCCCTCCTGGGCCAAAAACATTCAGTACTTC. Translated: CASSAGTGPSWAKNIQYF.

The chain employs TRBV5-6 and TRBJ1-4; tentatively, D is TRBD1 (6 bases). Deletions cut 4 bases from V and 16 bases from J, with 23 bases between. CDR3 length: 14 residues. Looked up from germline, CDR1 is SGHDT and CDR2 is YYEEEE. The CDR3 spells CASSKYNRDLKGFF. The CDR3 DNA sequence: TGTGCCAGCAGCAAATACAACAGGGATCTTAAGGGGTTTTTT.

This clone has only one observation. V gene TRBV19 combines with J gene TRBJ2-7, with D hard to call. The germline V and J ends were trimmed by 0 bases and 3 bases, with 6 bases remaining between them. This CDR3 is built from 13 residues. Per germline, CDR1 LNHDA and CDR2 SQIVND (reference sequence). CDR3 amino acids: CASSIDRSYEQYF. CDR3 in DNA: TGTGCCAGTAGTATAGATCGCAGCTACGAGCAGTACTTC.

V gene TRBV5-6 combines with J gene TRBJ1-6, with 12 bases matching TRBD1. Germline V gives CDR1 SGHDT, CDR2 YYEEEE. J lost 7 bases, V lost 4 bases, and 6 bases had no gene match. The CDR3 is 16 residues long. The DNA of the CDR3 is TGTGCCAGCAGCCCCGGGACAGGGGGCAAAAATTCACCCCTCCACTTT. This translates into CASSPGTGGKNSPLHF.

This chain joins TRBV7-3 and TRBJ2-5, with 8 bases aligning to TRBD2. Germline V lookup: CDR1 SGHTA, CDR2 FQGTGA. This CDR3 comprises 13 residues. Trimming cost V 5 bases and J 4 bases; bases outside gene matches: 3. The CDR3 is CASSLSGGETQYF. Written as DNA, the CDR3 is TGTGCCAGCAGCCTAAGCGGGGGAGAGACCCAGTACTTC.

This chain joins TRBV9 and TRBJ1-2; D is possibly TRBD1 (5 bases). V shed 1 base and J shed 8 bases, with 15 bases lying between them. CDR1 is SGDLS and CDR2 is YYNGEE in the germline V gene. CDR3 size: 14 residues. The CDR3 bases are TGTGCCAGCAGCGTACCTCCGGAGGGGAAGGGCTACACCTTC. Encoded protein: CASSVPPEGKGYTF.

The chain joins TRBV7-2 to TRBJ1-5, with 7 bases lining up with TRBD1. Germline CDR1 reads SGHTA; CDR2 reads FQGNSA. The CDR3 has 15 residues. V shed 5 bases and J 4 bases; nucleotides not matched to a gene: 8. The CDR3 sequence is CASSDRVMGNQPQHF. For the CDR3, the DNA is TGTGCCAGCAGCGACAGGGTAATGGGGAATCAGCCCCAGCATTTT.

This rearrangement joins TRBV9 to TRBJ2-7; 9 bases line up with TRBD2. Germline V gene sequence: CDR1 SGDLS, CDR2 YYNGEE. The CDR3 spans 13 residues. Losses at the gene ends were 5 bases for V and 3 bases for J; bases not matched to a gene: 3. The CDR3 sequence is CASSTSGFYEQYF. The DNA of the CDR3 is TGTGCCAGCAGTACTAGCGGGTTCTACGAGCAGTACTTC.

The chain employs TRBV5-4 and TRBJ2-7; 7 bases are shared with TRBD2. With 4 bases clipped from V and 5 bases from J, the junction kept 6 bases outside the gene matches. The CDR3 sequence is 13 residues long. Germline-derived CDR1 and CDR2 are SGHNT and YYREEE (reference sequence). DNA of the CDR3: TGTGCCAGCAGCCCCGGACTAGTTAACGAGCAGTACTTC. Translating gives CASSPGLVNEQYF.

V and J are TRBV18 and TRBJ1-5; D possibly corresponds to TRBD1 (5 bases). This CDR3 is built from 13 residues. Germline V CDR1 and CDR2: KGHSH, LQKENI. The V and J ends lost 2 bases and 7 bases respectively, with 9 bases between them. The CDR3 sequence: CASSPTGEQPQHF. The CDR3, as DNA: TGTGCCAGCTCACCAACGGGGGAACAGCCCCAGCATTTT. Drawing the rest from reference TRBV18 and TRBJ1-5, the complete variable domain is NAGVMQNPRHLVRRRGQEARLRCSPMKGHSHVYWYRQLPEEGLKFMVYLQKENIIDESGMPKERFSAEFPKEGPSILRIQQVVRGDSAAYFCASSPTGEQPQHFGDGTRLSIL.

This clone appeared once. This chain joins TRBV7-9 and TRBJ2-7; 7 positions match TRBD2. Germline CDR1 is SEHNR and CDR2 is FQNEAQ (reference sequence). V gave up 1 base and J gave up 1 base; unmatched junction bases: 10. The CDR3 covers 17 residues. The chain's CDR3 is CASSLERGAGRSYEQYF. The CDR3 DNA sequence: TGTGCCAGCAGCTTAGAACGGGGAGCGGGACGTTCCTACGAGCAGTACTTC.

The chain links TRBV29-1 to TRBJ1-1, with 8 positions matching TRBD1. Germline loops: CDR1 SQVTM, CDR2 ANQGSEA. The junction had 9 bases not matched to a gene; V was cut back by 4 bases and J by 5 bases. The length of the CDR3 is 14 residues. The CDR3 is CSVASGQGYTEAFF. The CDR3 DNA sequence: TGCAGCGTTGCCTCCGGACAGGGTTATACTGAAGCTTTCTTT.

The chain joins TRBV5-5 to TRBJ1-2, with TRBD1 matching over 11 bases. CDR1 and CDR2 from the germline V gene are SGHKS and YYEKEE (reference sequence). J lost 10 bases, V lost 3 bases, and 8 bases had no gene match. The CDR3 totals 14 residues. The CDR3, as DNA: TGTGCCAGCAGCTCGGGGACAGGGGGTTTAGCCTACACCTTC. Its protein product is CASSSGTGGLAYTF.

V gene TRBV6-2 or TRBV6-3 combines with J gene TRBJ1-2; D not certain. Germline V CDR1 and CDR2: MNHEY, SVGEGT. This CDR3 is built from 13 residues. Trimming shortened V by 6 bases and J by 4 bases, and 12 bases separated the two germline ends. The CDR3 reads CASSNGGIYGYTF. CDR3 nucleotide sequence: TGTGCCAGCAGCAACGGAGGGATCTATGGCTACACCTTC.

The chain is built from TRBV5-1 and TRBJ2-1, with 8 bases lining up with TRBD2. Germline CDR1 and CDR2: SGHRS and YFSETQ. V was clipped by 0 bases and J by 6 bases; unmatched bases: 5. The CDR3 loop spans 15 amino acids. CDR3: CASSLVPGLANEQFF. In DNA, the CDR3 is TGCGCCAGCAGCTTGGTTCCAGGACTAGCCAATGAGCAGTTCTTC.

The chain uses TRBV5-8 and TRBJ2-3; D uncertain. Looked up from germline, CDR1 is SGHTS and CDR2 is YDEGEE. There are 17 residues in the CDR3. V lost 4 bases, J lost 0 bases, and 18 bases lay in between. CDR3 DNA: TGTGCCAGCAGCACAAGGCTGACTTCAACTAGCACAGATACGCAGTATTTT. Translation gives CASSTRLTSTSTDTQYF.

The V gene is TRBV28, the J gene TRBJ1-2; D is unresolved. Trimming left V 5 bases short and J 2 bases short, with 9 bases between. Germline CDR1 and CDR2: MDHEN and SYDVKM. The CDR3 extends over 13 amino acids. As DNA, the CDR3 is TGTGCCAGCAGTATCGGGATAAACTATGGCTACACCTTC. It yields the protein CASSIGINYGYTF.

The sample holds one count of this clone. J is TRBJ1-1 and V is TRBV12-3 or TRBV12-4, with 8 positions matching TRBD1. Germline trimming cut 8 bases from V and 4 bases from J; bases unmatched to any gene: 6. This CDR3 is 13 amino acids long. For the CDR3, the DNA is TGTGCCAGCCAAATCGGACAGGGCACTGAAGCTTTCTTT. Its protein is CASQIGQGTEAFF.

V is TRBV5-6 and J is TRBJ2-7; possibly TRBD1 for D (5 bases). CDR1 and CDR2 from the germline V gene are SGHDT and YYEEEE. With 1 base removed from V and 2 bases from J, the gap between germline ends came to 10 bases. The CDR3 is made up of 14 amino acids. CDR3 in DNA: TGTGCCAGCAGCTTGTTCGGCAGGGCCTACGAGCAGTACTTC. The encoded protein is CASSLFGRAYEQYF.

The chain recombines TRBV29-1 with TRBJ1-2, with 9 nucleotides matching TRBD1. This CDR3 has 13 residues. The V gene's germline CDR1 is SQVTM and CDR2 ANQGSEA. J gave up 4 bases and V 4 bases, and 4 bases lay outside the gene matches. For the CDR3, the DNA is TGCAGCGTTGCCATGACAGGGGGCTATGGCTACACCTTC. This translates into CSVAMTGGYGYTF.

The chain couples TRBV30 to TRBJ2-1; D is unclear. V was pared by 0 bases and J by 10 bases, with 16 bases between. The length of the CDR3 is 14 residues. Germline V CDR1 and CDR2: GTSNPN, SVGIG (reference sequence). The CDR3, as DNA: TGTGCCTGGAGTGTAAGGTCCGGGTACGGAGAGCAGTTCTTC. Its protein product is CAWSVRSGYGEQFF.

V is TRBV30 and J is TRBJ1-3; 7 positions agree with TRBD1. The germline V gene encodes CDR1 GTSNPN and CDR2 SVGIG (reference sequence). The length of the CDR3 is 12 residues. The J segment lost 2 bases and the V segment lost 5 bases, leaving 0 bases of the junction unmatched. CDR3 in amino acids: CAWGTAGNTIYF. For the CDR3, the DNA is TGTGCCTGGGGGACAGCTGGAAACACCATATATTTT.

The J gene is TRBJ1-6, the V gene TRBV18; 7 nucleotides line up with TRBD1. Trimming at V came to 3 bases and at J to 9 bases, leaving 8 bases not matched to a gene. The germline CDR1 and CDR2 sequences are KGHSH and LQKENI. The CDR3 is 15 residues long. CDR3 coding DNA: TGTGCCAGCTCACCTAGGGGACAGTTGACTTCACCCCTCCACTTT. Translating gives CASSPRGQLTSPLHF.

The V and J genes are TRBV5-1 and TRBJ1-1; D is ambiguous. CDR1 and CDR2 from the germline V gene are SGHRS and YFSETQ. V was shortened by 6 bases and J by 2 bases, with 14 bases between the two germline ends. The CDR3 length is 14 residues. CDR3 region: CASKVGSSNTEAFF. As DNA, the CDR3 is TGCGCCAGCAAAGTCGGGAGCAGCAACACTGAAGCTTTCTTT. The full variable domain, completed using reference TRBV5-1 and TRBJ1-1, is KAGVTQTPRYLIKTRGQQVTLSCSPISGHRSVSWYQQTPGQGLQFLFEYFSETQRNKGNFPGRFSGRQFSNSRSEMNVSTLELGDSALYLCASKVGSSNTEAFFGQGTRLTVV.